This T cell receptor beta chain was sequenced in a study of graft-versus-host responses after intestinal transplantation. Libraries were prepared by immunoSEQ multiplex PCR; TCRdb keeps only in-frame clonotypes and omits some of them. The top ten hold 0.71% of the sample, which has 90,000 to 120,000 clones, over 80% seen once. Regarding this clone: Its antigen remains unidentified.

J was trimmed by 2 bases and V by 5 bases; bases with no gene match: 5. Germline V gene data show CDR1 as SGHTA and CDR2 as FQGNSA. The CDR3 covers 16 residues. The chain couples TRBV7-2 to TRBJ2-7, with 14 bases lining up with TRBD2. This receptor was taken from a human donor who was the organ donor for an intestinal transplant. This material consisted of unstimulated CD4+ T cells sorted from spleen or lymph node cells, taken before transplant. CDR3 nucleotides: TGTGCCAGCAGCACCAGGACTAGCGGGAGGACCTACGAGCAGTACTTC. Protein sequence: CASSTRTSGRTYEQYF.